This entry is about one T cell receptor beta chain. Its cognate antigen is unknown. The sample belongs to a study of shared clonotypes between healthy human individuals. Notes on the study in general: Sequencing depth was predicted to influence how clonotypes are shared among donors. In this cohort, only blood was sampled, and tissue repertoires likely differ.

The germline V gene has CDR1 SEHNR and CDR2 FQNEAQ (reference sequence). CDR3 length: 14 amino acids. The V gene lost 3 bases and the J gene lost 7 bases, with 12 bases spanning the gap. 250 to 350 ng DNA, approximately 30,000 T cell genomes, went into unsorted PBMC replicate PCRs. The protocol was immunoSEQ multiplex PCR, while the TCRdb copy is restricted to in-frame clones and leaves out a portion. The sample comprises about half a million clones, 81% of which are singletons, and roughly 13% rests with the top ten. The rearrangement joins TRBV7-9 to TRBJ2-2; D call uncertain. Sequencing was done on a sample of PBMCs. The TCR sequence derives from a woman aged 40 to 50 in good health. Some clones in this sample may be carry-over from other donors' samples. Here the CDR3 reads CASSFLQPGGELFF. CDR3 DNA sequence: TGTGCCAGCAGCTTCCTACAGCCGGGCGGGGAGCTGTTTTTT. Full variable domain (remainder filled in from reference TRBV7-9 and TRBJ2-2): DTGVSQNPRHKITKRGQNVTFRCDPISEHNRLYWYRQTLGQGPEFLTYFQNEAQLEKSRLLSDRFSAERPKGSFSTLEIQRTEQGDSAMYLCASSFLQPGGELFFGEGSRLTVL.